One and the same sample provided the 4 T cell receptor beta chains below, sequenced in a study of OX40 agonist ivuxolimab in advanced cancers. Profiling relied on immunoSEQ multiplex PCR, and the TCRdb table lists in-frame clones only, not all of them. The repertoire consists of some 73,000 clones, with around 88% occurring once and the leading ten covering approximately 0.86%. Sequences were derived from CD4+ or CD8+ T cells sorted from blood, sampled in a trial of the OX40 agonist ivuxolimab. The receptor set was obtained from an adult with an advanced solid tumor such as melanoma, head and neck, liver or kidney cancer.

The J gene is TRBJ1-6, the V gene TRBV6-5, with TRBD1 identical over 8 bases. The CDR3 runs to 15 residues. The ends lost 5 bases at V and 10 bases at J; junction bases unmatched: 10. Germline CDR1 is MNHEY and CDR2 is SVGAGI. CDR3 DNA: TGTGCCAGCAGTCTAAGACAGGGGCAGGGGTCACCCCTCCACTTT. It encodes CASSLRQGQGSPLHF.

The CDR3 DNA is TGTGCCAGCAGCCTCACCACTGATGGCTACACCTTC. Translation: CASSLTTDGYTF. The rearrangement links TRBV28 to TRBJ1-2, with D unresolved. Germline lookup yields CDR1 MDHEN and CDR2 SYDVKM. The V end was cut by 6 bases, the J end by 6 bases, with 11 bases between. CDR3 length: 12 amino acids.

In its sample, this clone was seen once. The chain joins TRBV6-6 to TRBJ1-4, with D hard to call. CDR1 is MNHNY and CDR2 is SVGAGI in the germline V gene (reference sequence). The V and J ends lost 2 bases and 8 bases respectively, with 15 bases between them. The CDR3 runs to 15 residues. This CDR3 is CASSYLDGASEKLFF. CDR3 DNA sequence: TGTGCCAGCAGTTACCTGGACGGAGCGTCGGAAAAACTGTTTTTT.

CDR3 residues: CASSLASGRYNEQFF. CDR3 bases: TGTGCCAGCAGCCTCGCTAGCGGGAGGTACAATGAGCAGTTCTTC. The V and J genes are TRBV11-1 and TRBJ2-1; 11 nucleotides agree with TRBD2. J gave up 4 bases and V 5 bases, and 4 bases lay outside the gene matches. Germline V gene sequence: CDR1 SGHAT, CDR2 FQDESV (reference sequence). The CDR3 consists of 15 residues.